This TCR beta chain was profiled in a study of T cells in Graves' hyperthyroidism and ophthalmopathy. Amplification of TCR beta CDR3 regions was performed using RNA transcripts as template. TCR CDR3 regions were first amplified by RT-PCR with HTBI primers. TCRdb independently ran MiXCR on the multiplex PCR reads; one entry per CDR3 protein. The table includes roughly 380,000 distinct CDR3 sequences, less than 20% detected once. In this sample, this clonotype turned up many times. V was shortened by 3 bases and J by 4 bases, with 16 bases between the two germline ends. This CDR3 contains 15 residues. CDR1 is SGHDT, CDR2 YYEEEE, per germline.

The sequencing input was blood. The sequence came from a woman in her thirties or forties with Graves' ophthalmopathy. This chain connects TRBV5-6 to TRBJ1-1; D is unresolved. CDR3 bases: TGTGCCAGCAGCTCTCGATACCGAAAGAGCACTGAAGCTTTCTTT. It encodes CASSSRYRKSTEAFF. The full variable domain, completed using reference TRBV5-6 and TRBJ1-1, is DAGVTQSPTHLIKTRGQQVTLRCSPKSGHDTVSWYQQALGQGPQFIFQYYEEEERQRGNFPDRFSGHQFPNYSSELNVNALLLGDSALYLCASSSRYRKSTEAFFGQGTRLTVV.